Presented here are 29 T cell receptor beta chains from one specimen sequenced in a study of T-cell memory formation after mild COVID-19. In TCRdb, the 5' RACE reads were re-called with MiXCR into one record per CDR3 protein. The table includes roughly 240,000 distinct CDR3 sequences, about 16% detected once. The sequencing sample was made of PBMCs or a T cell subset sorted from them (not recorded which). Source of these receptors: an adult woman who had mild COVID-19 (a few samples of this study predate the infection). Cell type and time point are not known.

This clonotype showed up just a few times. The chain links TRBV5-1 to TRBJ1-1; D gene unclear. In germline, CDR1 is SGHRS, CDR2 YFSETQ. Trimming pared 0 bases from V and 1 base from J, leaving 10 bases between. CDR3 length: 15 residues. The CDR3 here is CASSLVANSNTEAFF. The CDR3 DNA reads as TGCGCCAGCAGCTTGGTGGCAAACTCGAACACTGAAGCTTTCTTT.

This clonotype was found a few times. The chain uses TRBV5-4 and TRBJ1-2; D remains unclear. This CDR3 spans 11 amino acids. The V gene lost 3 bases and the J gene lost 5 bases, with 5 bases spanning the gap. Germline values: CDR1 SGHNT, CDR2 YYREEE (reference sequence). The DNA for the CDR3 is TGTGCCAGCAGCTCACATTATGGCTACACCTTC. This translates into CASSSHYGYTF.

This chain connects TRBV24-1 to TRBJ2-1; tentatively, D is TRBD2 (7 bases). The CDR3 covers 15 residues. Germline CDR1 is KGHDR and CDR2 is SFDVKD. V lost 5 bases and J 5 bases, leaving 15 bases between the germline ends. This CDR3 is CATSGRGGKHNEQFF. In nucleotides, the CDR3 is TGTGCCACCAGTGGAAGGGGGGGAAAACACAATGAGCAGTTCTTC.

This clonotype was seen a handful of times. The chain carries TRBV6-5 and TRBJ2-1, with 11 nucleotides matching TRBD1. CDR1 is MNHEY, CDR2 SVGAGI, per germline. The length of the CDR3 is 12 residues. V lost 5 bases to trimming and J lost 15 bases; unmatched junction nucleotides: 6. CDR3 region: CASSRGDRGLFF. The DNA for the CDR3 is TGTGCCAGCAGTCGGGGGGACAGGGGGTTGTTCTTC.

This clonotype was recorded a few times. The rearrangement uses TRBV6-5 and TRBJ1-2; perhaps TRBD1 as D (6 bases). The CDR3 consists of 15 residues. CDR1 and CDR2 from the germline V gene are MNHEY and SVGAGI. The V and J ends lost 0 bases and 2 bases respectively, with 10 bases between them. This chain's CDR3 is CASSYSIGQNYGYTF. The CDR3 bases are TGTGCCAGCAGTTACTCGATTGGACAGAACTATGGCTACACCTTC.

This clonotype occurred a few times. In DNA, the CDR3 is TGTGCCAGCAGCCAAGGAGGGGTCCTCTCAGATACGCAGTATTTT. Translation: CASSQGGVLSDTQYF. This chain joins TRBV7-8 and TRBJ2-3, with D possibly TRBD2 on 6 matching bases. In germline, CDR1 is SGHVS, CDR2 FQNEAQ. The CDR3 is 15 residues long. V lost 5 bases and J 4 bases, leaving 16 bases between the germline ends.

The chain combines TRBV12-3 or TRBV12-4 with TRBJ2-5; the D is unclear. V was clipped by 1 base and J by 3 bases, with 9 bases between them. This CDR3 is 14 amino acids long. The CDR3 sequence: CASSLGYREETQYF. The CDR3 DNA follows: TGTGCCAGCAGTTTAGGGTATCGAGAAGAGACCCAGTACTTC.

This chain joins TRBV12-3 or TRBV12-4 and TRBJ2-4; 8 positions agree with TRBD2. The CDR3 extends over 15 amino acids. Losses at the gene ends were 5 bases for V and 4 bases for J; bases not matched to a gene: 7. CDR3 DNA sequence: TGTGCCAGCAGTAGAGCGGGAGCGGATAAAAACATTCAGTACTTC. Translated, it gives CASSRAGADKNIQYF.

This CDR3 reads CASSPPPTGDYEQYF. CDR3 bases: TGTGCCAGCAGTCCGCCGCCAACAGGAGATTACGAGCAGTACTTC. The chain recombines TRBV6-5 with TRBJ2-7; possible D gene TRBD1, 5 bases. The V gene lost 5 bases and the J gene lost 4 bases, with 18 bases spanning the gap. This CDR3 region has 15 residues. CDR1 and CDR2 (germline): MNHEY, SVGAGI.

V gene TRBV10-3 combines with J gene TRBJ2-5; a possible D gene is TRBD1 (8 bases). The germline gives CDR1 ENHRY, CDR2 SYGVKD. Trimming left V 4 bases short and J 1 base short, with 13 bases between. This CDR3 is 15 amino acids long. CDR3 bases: TGTGCCATCAGTGGACAGGGGAGGGCCCAAGAGACCCAGTACTTC. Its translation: CAISGQGRAQETQYF.

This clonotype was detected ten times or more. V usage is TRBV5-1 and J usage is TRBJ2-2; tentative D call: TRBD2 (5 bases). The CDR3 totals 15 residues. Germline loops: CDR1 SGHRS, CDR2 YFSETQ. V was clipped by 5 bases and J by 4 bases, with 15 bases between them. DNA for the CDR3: TGCGCCAGCAGGGACGGACTCCACTCCACCGGGGAGCTGTTTTTT. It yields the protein CASRDGLHSTGELFF.

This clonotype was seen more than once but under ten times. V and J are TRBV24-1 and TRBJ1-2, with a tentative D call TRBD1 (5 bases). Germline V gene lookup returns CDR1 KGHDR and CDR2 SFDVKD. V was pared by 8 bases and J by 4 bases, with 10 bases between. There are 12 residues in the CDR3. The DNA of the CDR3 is TGTGCCACCAACGGACACGTCTATGGCTACACCTTC. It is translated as CATNGHVYGYTF.

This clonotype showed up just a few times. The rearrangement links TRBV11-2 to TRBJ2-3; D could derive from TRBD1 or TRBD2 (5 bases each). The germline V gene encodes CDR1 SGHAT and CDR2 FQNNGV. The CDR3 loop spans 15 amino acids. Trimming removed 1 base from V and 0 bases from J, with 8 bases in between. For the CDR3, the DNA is TGTGCCAGCAGCTTAGGATGGGGGAGCACAGATACGCAGTATTTT. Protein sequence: CASSLGWGSTDTQYF.

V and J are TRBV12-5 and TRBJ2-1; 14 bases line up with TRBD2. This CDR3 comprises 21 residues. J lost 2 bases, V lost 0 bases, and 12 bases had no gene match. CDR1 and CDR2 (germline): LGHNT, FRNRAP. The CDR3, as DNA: TGTGCTAGTGGTTTGGTACCTCCGGGACTAGCGGGAGATAGAACCTACAATGAGCAGTTCTTC. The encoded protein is CASGLVPPGLAGDRTYNEQFF.

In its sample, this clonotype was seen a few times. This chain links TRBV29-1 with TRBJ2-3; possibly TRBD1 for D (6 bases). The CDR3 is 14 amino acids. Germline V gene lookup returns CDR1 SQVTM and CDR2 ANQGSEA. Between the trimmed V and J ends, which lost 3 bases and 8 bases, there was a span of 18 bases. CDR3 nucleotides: TGCAGCGTTGAGGTCGGGACGGCCAGGGGTACGCAGTATTTT. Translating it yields CSVEVGTARGTQYF.

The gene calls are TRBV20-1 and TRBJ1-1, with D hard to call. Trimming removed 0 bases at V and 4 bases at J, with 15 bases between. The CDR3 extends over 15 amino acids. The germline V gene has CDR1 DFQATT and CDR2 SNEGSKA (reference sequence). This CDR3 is CSARDVREPGTEAFF. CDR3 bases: TGCAGTGCTAGAGATGTCCGGGAGCCCGGCACTGAAGCTTTCTTT.

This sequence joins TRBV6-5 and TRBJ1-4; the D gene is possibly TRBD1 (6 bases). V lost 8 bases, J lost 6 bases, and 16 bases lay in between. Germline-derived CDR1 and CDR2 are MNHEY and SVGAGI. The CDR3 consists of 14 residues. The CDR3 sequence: CASSRGGFDEKLFF. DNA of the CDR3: TGTGCCAGCTCAAGAGGGGGATTCGATGAAAAACTGTTTTTT.

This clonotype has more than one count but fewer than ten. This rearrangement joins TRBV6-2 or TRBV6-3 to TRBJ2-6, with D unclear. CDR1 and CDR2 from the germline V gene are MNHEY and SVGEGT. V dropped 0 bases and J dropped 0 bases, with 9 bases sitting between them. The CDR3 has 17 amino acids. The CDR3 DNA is TGTGCCAGCAGTTACTCGCCGGGTAGCTCTGGGGCCAACGTCCTGACTTTC. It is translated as CASSYSPGSSGANVLTF.

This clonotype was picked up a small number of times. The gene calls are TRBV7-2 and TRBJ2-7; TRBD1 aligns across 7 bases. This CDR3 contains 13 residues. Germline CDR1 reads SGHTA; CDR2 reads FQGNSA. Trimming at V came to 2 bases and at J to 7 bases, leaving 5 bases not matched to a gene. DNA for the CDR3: TGTGCCAGCAGCTTAAGACAGGGATATGAGCAGTACTTC. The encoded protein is CASSLRQGYEQYF.

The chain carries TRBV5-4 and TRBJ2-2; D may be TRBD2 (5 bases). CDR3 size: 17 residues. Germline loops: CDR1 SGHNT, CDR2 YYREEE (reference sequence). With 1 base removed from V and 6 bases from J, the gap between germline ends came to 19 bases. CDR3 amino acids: CASSLHPGSATAGELFF. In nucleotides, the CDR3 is TGTGCCAGCAGCTTGCATCCGGGGAGCGCGACCGCCGGGGAGCTGTTTTTT.

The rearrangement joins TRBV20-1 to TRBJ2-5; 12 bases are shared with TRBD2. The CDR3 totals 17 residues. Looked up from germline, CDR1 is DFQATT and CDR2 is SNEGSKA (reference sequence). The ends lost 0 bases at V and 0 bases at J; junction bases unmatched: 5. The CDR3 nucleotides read TGCAGTGCTAGAGATGGACTAGCGGGGCTGTACCAAGAGACCCAGTACTTC. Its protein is CSARDGLAGLYQETQYF.

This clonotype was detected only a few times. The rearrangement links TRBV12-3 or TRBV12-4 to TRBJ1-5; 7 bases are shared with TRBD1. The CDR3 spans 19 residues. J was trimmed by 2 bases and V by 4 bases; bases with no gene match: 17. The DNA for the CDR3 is TGTGCCAGCAGTTATGATAGGGGCGGAGGGGGCGCCGGCAATCAGCCCCAGCATTTT. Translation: CASSYDRGGGGAGNQPQHF.

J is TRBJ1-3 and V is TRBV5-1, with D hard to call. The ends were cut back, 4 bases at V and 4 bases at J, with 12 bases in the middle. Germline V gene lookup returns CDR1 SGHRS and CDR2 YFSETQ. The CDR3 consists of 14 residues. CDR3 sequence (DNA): TGCGCCAGCAGCCTGGAGGGCACGGGAAACACCATATATTTT. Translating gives CASSLEGTGNTIYF.

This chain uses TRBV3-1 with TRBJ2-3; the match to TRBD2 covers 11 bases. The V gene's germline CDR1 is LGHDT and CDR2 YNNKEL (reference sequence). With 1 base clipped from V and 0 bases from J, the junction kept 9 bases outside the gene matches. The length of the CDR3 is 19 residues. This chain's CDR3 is CASSQGTRLAGYSTDTQYF. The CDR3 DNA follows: TGTGCCAGCAGCCAAGGAACCAGACTAGCGGGGTACAGCACAGATACGCAGTATTTT.

The CDR3 DNA sequence: TGCGCCAGCAGCTTGGACAGGGGGTGGACCGGGGAGCTGTTTTTT. This codes for CASSLDRGWTGELFF. This chain links TRBV5-1 with TRBJ2-2, with 8 bases lining up with TRBD1. V dropped 0 bases and J dropped 5; count of bases not matched to a gene: 3. The CDR3 is made up of 15 amino acids. Germline assignment: CDR1 SGHRS and CDR2 YFSETQ.

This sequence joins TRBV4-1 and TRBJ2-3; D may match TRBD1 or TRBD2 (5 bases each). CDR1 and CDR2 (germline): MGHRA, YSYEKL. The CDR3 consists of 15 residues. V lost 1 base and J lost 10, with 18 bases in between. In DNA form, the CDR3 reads TGCGCCAGCAGCCAAGTTGGGACCCCCTTTGAGCCGCAGTATTTT. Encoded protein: CASSQVGTPFEPQYF.

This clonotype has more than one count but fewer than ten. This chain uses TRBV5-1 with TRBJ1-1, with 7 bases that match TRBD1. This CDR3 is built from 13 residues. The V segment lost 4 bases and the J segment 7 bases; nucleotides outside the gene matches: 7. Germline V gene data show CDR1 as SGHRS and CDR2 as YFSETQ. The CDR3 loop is CASSLGQDLEAFF. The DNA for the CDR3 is TGCGCCAGCAGCCTAGGACAGGATCTTGAAGCTTTCTTT.

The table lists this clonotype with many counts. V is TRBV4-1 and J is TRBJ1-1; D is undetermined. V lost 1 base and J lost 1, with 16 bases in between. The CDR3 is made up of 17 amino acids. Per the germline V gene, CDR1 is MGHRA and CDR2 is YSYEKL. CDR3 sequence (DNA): TGCGCCAGCAGCCAAGGGAAAGGCGGACGGAAGAACACTGAAGCTTTCTTT. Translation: CASSQGKGGRKNTEAFF.

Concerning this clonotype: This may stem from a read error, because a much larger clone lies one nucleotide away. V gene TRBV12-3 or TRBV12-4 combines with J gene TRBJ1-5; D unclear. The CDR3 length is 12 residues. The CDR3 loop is CASSIGYQPQNF. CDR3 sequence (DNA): TGTGCCAGCTCTATCGGTTATCAGCCCCAGAATTTT.